The 15 T cell receptor beta chains below all came from one sample that was sequenced in a study of blood T cell repertoires in COVID-19. Libraries were prepared by immunoSEQ multiplex PCR; TCRdb keeps only in-frame clonotypes and omits some of them. The profile shows more than 95,000 clones, approximately 90% of them singletons. The material sequenced was peripheral blood. All receptors come from a human donor in a cohort sampled during active COVID-19.

This clone was observed once. This rearrangement joins TRBV13 to TRBJ2-6; 12 bases agree with TRBD1. The V gene end was trimmed by 6 bases and the J gene end by 2 bases; junction bases not matched to a gene: 11. Germline V CDR1 and CDR2: PRHDT, FYEKMQ (reference sequence). The CDR3 is 19 amino acids. For the CDR3, the DNA is TGTGCCAGCAGTTACTACTCCGGGACAGGGGGCACTGGGGCCAACGTCCTGACTTTC. This gives the protein CASSYYSGTGGTGANVLTF.

The rearrangement joins TRBV11-3 to TRBJ1-1; D uncertain. Germline assignment: CDR1 SGHNT and CDR2 YENEEA. Trimming removed 0 bases from V and 1 base from J, with 9 bases in between. The length of the CDR3 is 15 residues. The CDR3 nucleotides read TGTGCCAGCAGCTTAGATGGTCCGGGGAACACTGAAGCTTTCTTT. This codes for CASSLDGPGNTEAFF.

This clone was observed a single time. The chain uses TRBV3-1 (or the pseudogene TRBV3-2) and TRBJ2-2; D remains unclear. Per germline, CDR1 LGHDT and CDR2 YNNKEL (reference sequence). V lost 0 bases and J lost 7, with 9 bases in between. This CDR3 comprises 14 residues. The CDR3 DNA reads TGTGCCAGCAGCCAAGAGTTAGACATCGGGGAGCTGTTTTTT. It yields the protein CASSQELDIGELFF.

The chain recombines TRBV4-1 with TRBJ2-3, with D possibly being TRBD1 (6 bases). CDR1 and CDR2 (germline): MGHRA, YSYEKL. Trimming took off 4 bases at V and 2 bases at J, with 25 bases between the two ends. This CDR3 has 19 amino acids. The CDR3 DNA reads as TGCGCCAGCAGCCCAGTACGGGACACTATCCAATCACTCACAGATACGCAGTATTTT. Translated: CASSPVRDTIQSLTDTQYF.

CDR3 coding DNA: TGTGCCAGCAGCTTGTGGAGCGGGAGGGTCAGCACAGATACGCAGTATTTT. This translates into CASSLWSGRVSTDTQYF. The chain links TRBV5-4 to TRBJ2-3; 10 positions match TRBD2. In germline, CDR1 is SGHNT, CDR2 YYREEE (reference sequence). This CDR3 region has 17 residues. J was trimmed by 0 bases and V by 1 base; bases with no gene match: 5.

This chain links TRBV6-4 with TRBJ2-5; no firm D call. V was shortened by 4 bases and J by 3 bases, with 9 bases between the two germline ends. CDR1 is MRHNA and CDR2 is SNTAGT in the germline V gene. This CDR3 is built from 13 residues. The CDR3 loop reads CASSVNTEETQYF. CDR3 nucleotide sequence: TGTGCCAGCAGTGTCAACACCGAAGAGACCCAGTACTTC.

The V call is TRBV12-3 or TRBV12-4, the J call TRBJ2-5, with D unresolved. V lost 2 bases, J lost 2 bases, and 6 bases lay in between. This CDR3 contains 13 residues. The CDR3 spells CASSLRLQETQYF. Here the CDR3 DNA reads TGTGCCAGCAGTTTAAGACTTCAAGAGACCCAGTACTTC.

The chain couples TRBV9 to TRBJ2-3, with TRBD2 matching over 13 bases. Per the germline V gene, CDR1 is SGDLS and CDR2 is YYNGEE. Trimming at V came to 4 bases and at J to 2 bases, leaving 7 bases not matched to a gene. The CDR3 length is 17 residues. The CDR3 protein is CASSSGGLAGPTDTQYF. DNA for the CDR3: TGTGCCAGCAGCTCAGGGGGACTAGCGGGACCCACAGATACGCAGTATTTT.

Worth noting for this clone: Other DNA sequences in the same sample also yield this CDR3. V is TRBV19 and J is TRBJ2-5; 7 positions match TRBD2. The CDR3 contains 13 residues. V was pared by 4 bases and J by 2 bases, with 1 base of the junction left unmatched. CDR1 and CDR2 (germline): LNHDA, SQIVND (reference sequence). The CDR3 DNA reads TGTGCCAGTAGTAATAGCGGGCAAGAGACCCAGTACTTC. Protein sequence: CASSNSGQETQYF.

This sequence joins TRBV5-1 and TRBJ2-3, with D possibly being TRBD1 (5 bases). Germline CDR1 reads SGHRS; CDR2 reads YFSETQ. Trimming took 7 bases from V and 4 from J, leaving 13 bases between them. The CDR3 loop spans 13 amino acids. The chain's CDR3 is CASRQDSSDTQYF. The DNA for the CDR3 is TGCGCCAGCCGCCAAGACAGCTCAGATACGCAGTATTTT.

The chain is built from TRBV4-2 and TRBJ2-5; TRBD2 matches 8 bases. CDR3 size: 15 residues. CDR1 is LGHNA and CDR2 is YNFKEQ in the germline V gene. Trimming removed 4 bases from V and 4 bases from J; junction bases left unmatched: 8. CDR3 protein: CASSPGTSGGETQYF. The CDR3 DNA reads TGTGCCAGCAGCCCGGGGACTAGTGGGGGAGAGACCCAGTACTTC.

The chain carries TRBV5-1 and TRBJ2-3, with 7 bases fitting TRBD2. This CDR3 is built from 16 residues. The trim removed 4 bases at V and 0 bases at J, leaving 8 bases unmatched. Germline loops: CDR1 SGHRS, CDR2 YFSETQ. The CDR3 DNA is TGCGCCAGCAGCCCAGCGGGTAGCGGGAGCACAGATACGCAGTATTTT. Amino acids: CASSPAGSGSTDTQYF.

In its sample, this clone was seen a few times. The rearrangement joins TRBV7-2 to TRBJ2-7; 7 bases agree with TRBD2. The CDR3 has 15 amino acids. J gave up 0 bases and V 2 bases, and 4 bases lay outside the gene matches. Germline V lookup: CDR1 SGHTA, CDR2 FQGNSA. The CDR3 DNA follows: TGTGCCAGCAGCTTAACTAGCGTGAGCTCCTACGAGCAGTACTTC. This codes for CASSLTSVSSYEQYF.

This clone was seen more than once but under ten times. V and J are TRBV7-6 and TRBJ2-2; D is unclear. The germline gives CDR1 SGHVS, CDR2 FNYEAQ. The V end lost 1 base, the J end lost 3 bases, and 12 bases lay between the germline ends. The CDR3 is made up of 16 amino acids. The CDR3 loop reads CASSLVAPGYTGELFF. CDR3 nucleotide sequence: TGTGCCAGCAGCTTAGTAGCCCCCGGGTACACCGGGGAGCTGTTTTTT.

The rearrangement joins TRBV9 to TRBJ2-3, with D unresolved. The V gene lost 0 bases and the J gene lost 2 bases, with 4 bases spanning the gap. This CDR3 is built from 13 residues. Per the germline V gene, CDR1 is SGDLS and CDR2 is YYNGEE. CDR3 DNA: TGTGCCAGCAGCGTAGGCGCCACAGATACGCAGTATTTT. It translates to CASSVGATDTQYF.